A selection of T cell receptor beta chains follows, all from one sample in a study of blood T cell repertoires in COVID-19. Only in-frame clones appear in the TCRdb table, and some are missing; sequencing was by immunoSEQ multiplex PCR. This sample has hundreds of thousands of clones; roughly 90% occur once, and the top ten carry 1%. Sample: peripheral blood. The receptors shown here come from a woman aged 40 to 50 with COVID-19, enrolled during active disease. CDR3s include the opening cysteine and the closing phenylalanine or tryptophan. Each record gives: J gene, D gene, clone size, V gene, CDR3 protein, CDR3 DNA. D genes are given only for firm matches. Clone size appears in some rows only: once, few, many, or a class for an expanded clone.

j_gene: TRBJ2-1
d_gene: TRBD2
abundance: .
v_gene: TRBV7-2
CDR3aa: CASSKPSGRGGNEQFF
CDR3nt: TGTGCCAGCAGCAAACCTAGCGGGAGGGGCGGCAATGAGCAGTTCTTC

j_gene: TRBJ1-5
d_gene: TRBD1
abundance: .
v_gene: TRBV28
CDR3aa: CASRQGGNQPQHF
CDR3nt: TGTGCCAGCAGGCAGGGGGGCAATCAGCCCCAGCATTTT

j_gene: TRBJ1-4
d_gene: .
abundance: .
v_gene: TRBV28
CDR3aa: CASSLFGRGAKLFF
CDR3nt: TGTGCCAGCAGTTTATTCGGGCGGGGAGCGAAACTGTTTTTT

j_gene: TRBJ1-5
d_gene: .
abundance: once
v_gene: TRBV7-2
CDR3aa: CASSLVTGPNQPQHF
CDR3nt: TGTGCCAGCAGCTTAGTGACAGGTCCCAATCAGCCCCAGCATTTT

j_gene: TRBJ2-7
d_gene: .
abundance: .
v_gene: TRBV30
CDR3aa: CAWNSRAMTYEQYF
CDR3nt: TGTGCCTGGAATAGCAGGGCCATGACCTACGAGCAGTACTTC

j_gene: TRBJ2-3
d_gene: TRBD1
abundance: many
v_gene: TRBV6-5
CDR3aa: CASSGGTGDTDTQYF
CDR3nt: TGTGCCAGCAGCGGCGGGACAGGGGACACAGATACGCAGTATTTT

j_gene: TRBJ2-5
d_gene: TRBD1
abundance: .
v_gene: TRBV28
CDR3aa: CASREDRGRETQYF
CDR3nt: TGTGCCAGCAGAGAGGACAGGGGGCGAGAGACCCAGTACTTC

j_gene: TRBJ2-2
d_gene: .
abundance: .
v_gene: TRBV19
CDR3aa: CASGQNTGELFF
CDR3nt: TGTGCCAGTGGACAGAACACCGGGGAGCTGTTTTTT

j_gene: TRBJ2-6
d_gene: TRBD1
abundance: .
v_gene: TRBV7-2
CDR3aa: CASRPGQGSGANVLTF
CDR3nt: TGTGCCAGCAGACCGGGACAGGGGTCTGGGGCCAACGTCCTGACTTTC

j_gene: TRBJ2-7
d_gene: TRBD1
abundance: once
v_gene: TRBV9
CDR3aa: CASSVDGEGTEYF
CDR3nt: TGTGCCAGCAGCGTAGATGGTGAGGGGACAGAGTACTTC

j_gene: TRBJ2-3
d_gene: .
abundance: .
v_gene: TRBV24-1
CDR3aa: CATSETEGGTDTQYF
CDR3nt: TGTGCCACCAGTGAAACGGAGGGGGGGACAGATACGCAGTATTTT

j_gene: TRBJ1-5
d_gene: TRBD1
abundance: .
v_gene: TRBV19
CDR3aa: CASSYTGVSNQPQHF
CDR3nt: TGTGCCAGTAGTTATACAGGGGTGAGCAATCAGCCCCAGCATTTT

j_gene: TRBJ2-7
d_gene: TRBD1
abundance: .
v_gene: TRBV4-3
CDR3aa: CASSKGQGAYEQYF
CDR3nt: TGCGCCAGCAGCAAGGGACAGGGGGCCTACGAGCAGTACTTC

j_gene: TRBJ2-7
d_gene: .
abundance: once
v_gene: TRBV7-2
CDR3aa: CASRGTRDTYEQYF
CDR3nt: TGTGCCAGCAGAGGGACTCGGGATACCTACGAGCAGTACTTC

j_gene: TRBJ2-1
d_gene: TRBD1
abundance: .
v_gene: TRBV27
CDR3aa: CASGWGQYNEQFF
CDR3nt: TGTGCCAGCGGTTGGGGACAGTACAATGAGCAGTTCTTC

j_gene: TRBJ2-7
d_gene: TRBD2
abundance: .
v_gene: TRBV4-3
CDR3aa: CASSQTFGGGAYEQYF
CDR3nt: TGCGCCAGCAGCCAAACCTTCGGCGGGGGGGCCTACGAGCAGTACTTC

j_gene: TRBJ1-4
d_gene: .
abundance: once
v_gene: TRBV19
CDR3aa: CASSMGRTEKLFF
CDR3nt: TGTGCCAGTAGTATGGGGAGAACTGAAAAACTGTTTTTT

j_gene: TRBJ2-3
d_gene: .
abundance: .
v_gene: TRBV12-3/TRBV12-4
CDR3aa: CASSYRVDTQYF
CDR3nt: TGTGCCAGCAGCTACAGGGTGGATACGCAGTATTTT

j_gene: TRBJ2-1
d_gene: TRBD2
abundance: .
v_gene: TRBV5-4
CDR3aa: CASSLDRGGYNEQFF
CDR3nt: TGTGCCAGCAGCTTGGACCGGGGGGGCTACAATGAGCAGTTCTTC

j_gene: TRBJ2-3
d_gene: .
abundance: .
v_gene: TRBV9
CDR3aa: CASSVGLVHTDTQYF
CDR3nt: TGTGCCAGCAGCGTAGGGCTAGTACACACAGATACGCAGTATTTT

j_gene: TRBJ2-7
d_gene: .
abundance: once
v_gene: TRBV6-6
CDR3aa: CASSYPETYEQYF
CDR3nt: TGTGCCAGCAGTTACCCAGAAACCTACGAGCAGTACTTC

j_gene: TRBJ2-7
d_gene: TRBD2
abundance: .
v_gene: TRBV3-1/TRBV3-2
CDR3aa: CASSLGLAGDEQYF
CDR3nt: TGTGCCAGCAGCCTCGGACTAGCGGGAGACGAGCAGTACTTC

j_gene: TRBJ2-7
d_gene: .
abundance: .
v_gene: TRBV6-5
CDR3aa: CASSRSSRLLYEQYF
CDR3nt: TGTGCCAGCAGCCGCTCGTCTAGACTCCTCTACGAGCAGTACTTC

j_gene: TRBJ1-1
d_gene: TRBD1
abundance: .
v_gene: TRBV4-3
CDR3aa: CASSRDRDPEGDTEAFF
CDR3nt: TGCGCCAGCAGCCGGGACAGGGACCCCGAGGGAGACACTGAAGCTTTCTTT

j_gene: TRBJ1-1
d_gene: .
abundance: .
v_gene: TRBV5-1
CDR3aa: CASSLGQGEGYQAFF
CDR3nt: TGCGCCAGCAGCTTGGGACAAGGGGAAGGTTATCAAGCTTTCTTT

j_gene: TRBJ2-2
d_gene: .
abundance: .
v_gene: TRBV3-1/TRBV3-2
CDR3aa: CASSHYSPPNTGELFF
CDR3nt: TGTGCCAGCAGCCATTACTCGCCCCCGAACACCGGGGAGCTGTTTTTT

j_gene: TRBJ1-1
d_gene: .
abundance: .
v_gene: TRBV4-3
CDR3aa: CASSQDLRGLYDTEAFF
CDR3nt: TGCGCCAGCAGCCAAGACCTGCGGGGGTTATATGACACTGAAGCTTTCTTT

j_gene: TRBJ1-4
d_gene: TRBD1
abundance: .
v_gene: TRBV11-2
CDR3aa: CASSPGQGNGFGEKLFF
CDR3nt: TGTGCCAGCAGCCCCGGACAGGGGAACGGATTTGGCGAAAAACTGTTTTTT

j_gene: TRBJ2-2
d_gene: .
abundance: .
v_gene: TRBV7-7
CDR3aa: CASSPSSGALFF
CDR3nt: TGTGCTAGCAGCCCCTCTTCTGGGGCGCTGTTTTTT

j_gene: TRBJ1-2
d_gene: .
abundance: few
v_gene: TRBV15
CDR3aa: CATEGLDLEDGYTF
CDR3nt: TGTGCCACCGAGGGTCTCGACCTAGAAGATGGCTACACCTTC

j_gene: TRBJ1-5
d_gene: .
abundance: .
v_gene: TRBV7-9
CDR3aa: CASSAETGKSNQPQHF
CDR3nt: TGTGCCAGCAGCGCAGAAACAGGGAAGAGCAATCAGCCCCAGCATTTT

j_gene: TRBJ2-2
d_gene: TRBD1
abundance: .
v_gene: TRBV9
CDR3aa: CASRAGQGDGELFF
CDR3nt: TGTGCCAGCAGAGCGGGACAGGGAGACGGGGAGCTGTTTTTT

j_gene: TRBJ2-1
d_gene: .
abundance: .
v_gene: TRBV7-2
CDR3aa: CASTPGADYNEQFF
CDR3nt: TGTGCCAGCACCCCAGGGGCCGATTACAATGAGCAGTTCTTC

j_gene: TRBJ2-7
d_gene: TRBD1
abundance: .
v_gene: TRBV30
CDR3aa: CAWSGQGVEQYF
CDR3nt: TGTGCCTGGTCGGGACAGGGTGTCGAGCAGTACTTC

j_gene: TRBJ2-7
d_gene: .
abundance: .
v_gene: TRBV7-6
CDR3aa: CASSSLRGPGLRVAYEQYF
CDR3nt: TGTGCCAGCAGCTCGCTTAGGGGCCCGGGACTGAGAGTAGCCTACGAGCAGTACTTC

j_gene: TRBJ1-1
d_gene: .
abundance: .
v_gene: TRBV28
CDR3aa: CKARGGVNTEAFF
CDR3nt: TGCAAAGCCCGGGGGGGTGTGAACACTGAAGCTTTCTTT

j_gene: TRBJ1-1
d_gene: .
abundance: .
v_gene: TRBV2
CDR3aa: CASRVGQNTEAFF
CDR3nt: TGTGCCAGCAGGGTGGGACAGAACACTGAAGCTTTCTTT

j_gene: TRBJ1-1
d_gene: TRBD1
abundance: .
v_gene: TRBV18
CDR3aa: CASSPSRQGDTEAFF
CDR3nt: TGTGCCAGCTCACCTTCACGACAGGGGGACACTGAAGCTTTCTTT

j_gene: TRBJ1-5
d_gene: TRBD1
abundance: .
v_gene: TRBV11-2
CDR3aa: CASSSGQFNQPQHF
CDR3nt: TGTGCCAGCAGCTCGGGACAGTTCAATCAGCCCCAGCATTTT

j_gene: TRBJ2-7
d_gene: .
abundance: once
v_gene: TRBV18
CDR3aa: CASSPRTEFFNSYEQYF
CDR3nt: TGTGCCAGCTCACCTCGAACAGAGTTTTTCAATTCCTACGAGCAGTACTTC

j_gene: TRBJ1-3
d_gene: .
abundance: once
v_gene: TRBV19
CDR3aa: CASRQGPNGNTIYF
CDR3nt: TGTGCCAGTAGACAGGGCCCAAATGGAAACACCATATATTTT

j_gene: TRBJ2-5
d_gene: TRBD1
abundance: .
v_gene: TRBV27
CDR3aa: CASTNLGGRGRGGETQYF
CDR3nt: TGTGCCAGCACCAATCTGGGGGGCAGGGGGCGCGGTGGAGAGACCCAGTACTTC

j_gene: TRBJ1-5
d_gene: TRBD1
abundance: .
v_gene: TRBV28
CDR3aa: CASSPGGRSNQPQHF
CDR3nt: TGTGCCAGCAGTCCAGGGGGCAGAAGCAATCAGCCCCAGCATTTT